Listed below are T cell receptor beta chains from one sample, sequenced in a study of tumor-infiltrating lymphocytes in localized non-small cell lung cancer. Sequenced by immunoSEQ multiplex PCR; TCRdb stores in-frame clones only, minus some. This sample has about 16,000 clones, with roughly 79% found just once. Sequences were obtained from lung tumor tissue. All receptors come from a human donor with non-small cell lung cancer. Each CDR3 is given with its conserved first and last residue.

CDR3 length: 14
V gene: TRBV10-2
CDR3 protein: CASSEPGQGNEQFF

CDR3 length: 14
V gene: TRBV6-5
CDR3 protein: CASRTSGGQETQYF

CDR3 length: 15
V gene: TRBV15
CDR3 protein: CATSRPGTGMGGYTF

CDR3 length: 14
V gene: TRBV5-8
CDR3 protein: CASTLRYSNQPQHF

CDR3 length: 15
V gene: TRBV4-2
CDR3 protein: CASSQGRTGVFEAFF

CDR3 length: 16
V gene: TRBV5-4
CDR3 protein: CASSLPGGTSGKSQYF

CDR3 length: 13
V gene: TRBV28
CDR3 protein: CASSPSWNYGYTF

CDR3 length: 15
V gene: TRBV6-1
CDR3 protein: CASSEVSGGAETQYF

CDR3 length: 12
V gene: TRBV7-2
CDR3 protein: CASSLIGTRAFF

CDR3 length: 14
V gene: TRBV29-1
CDR3 protein: CSVTSGNGYNEQFF

CDR3 length: 15
V gene: TRBV6-1
CDR3 protein: CASSRAGSSTDTQYF

CDR3 length: 16
V gene: TRBV27
CDR3 protein: CASSLQAVLPRNEQFF

CDR3 length: 17
V gene: TRBV19
CDR3 protein: CASSIDRGRVDNQPQHF

CDR3 length: 16
V gene: TRBV4-2
CDR3 protein: CASSQGRGAQVYEQYF

CDR3 length: 17
V gene: TRBV27
CDR3 protein: CASSLYPTGPQSYEQYF

CDR3 length: 15
V gene: TRBV2
CDR3 protein: CASSDRSTRNQPQHF

CDR3 length: 15
V gene: TRBV4-1
CDR3 protein: CASSQGSGSSYEQYF

CDR3 length: 15
V gene: TRBV5-1
CDR3 protein: CASSLGWGRTGELFF